These T cell receptor beta chains were read from a single sample in a study of OX40 agonist ivuxolimab in advanced cancers. TCRdb's table, derived via immunoSEQ multiplex PCR, lists solely in-frame clones and lacks some. The data show over 60,000 clones, around 94% seen once. The starting material was CD4+ or CD8+ T cells sorted from blood, obtained in a trial of the OX40 agonist ivuxolimab. These receptors were obtained from an adult with an advanced solid tumor such as melanoma, head and neck, liver or kidney cancer. Each CDR3 is given with its conserved first and last residue. A D gene is named only where the DNA matches it firmly. Rows give clone size only sometimes, using once, few, many, or a class for an expanded clone.

CDR3 length,J gene,D gene,clone size,V gene,CDR3 DNA,CDR3 protein
16,TRBJ2-5,TRBD2,NA,TRBV7-2,TGTGCCAGCAGCTTATCTCTAGCGGGGGGGAGGGAGACCCAGTACTTC,CASSLSLAGGRETQYF
14,TRBJ1-2,TRBD1,NA,TRBV19,TGTGCCAGTACTTACAGGGGAGTTACCTATGGCTACACCTTC,CASTYRGVTYGYTF
15,TRBJ1-5,NA,NA,TRBV18,TGTGCCAGCTCACCTGTGGACATCTATAATCAGCCCCAGCATTTT,CASSPVDIYNQPQHF
12,TRBJ2-5,TRBD2,NA,TRBV28,TGTGCCAGCGGGGGAGGGTTGGAGACCCAGTACTTC,CASGGGLETQYF
17,TRBJ1-1,TRBD1,NA,TRBV5-5,TGTGCCAGCAGCTTGGCGGACAGGGGGCTAAGGAACACTGAAGCTTTCTTT,CASSLADRGLRNTEAFF
16,TRBJ2-1,TRBD2,NA,TRBV7-9,TGTGCCAGCAGCTCCCGGACTAGCGGGCAGTACAATGAGCAGTTCTTC,CASSSRTSGQYNEQFF
14,TRBJ1-2,TRBD1,NA,TRBV14,TGTGCCAGCAGCCCGACAGGGGGCCCGGATGGCTACACCTTC,CASSPTGGPDGYTF
15,TRBJ1-4,NA,NA,TRBV7-6,TGTGCCAGCAGCTTAGCCGCAAAGGGAAATGAAAAACTGTTTTTT,CASSLAAKGNEKLFF
15,TRBJ2-2,TRBD2,NA,TRBV30,TGTGCCTGGAGTGGACTAGCGGGAGAGACCGGGGAGCTGTTTTTT,CAWSGLAGETGELFF
16,TRBJ1-5,TRBD1,NA,TRBV7-9,TGTGCCAGCAGCTCGGACAGGGGCGCTCTCAATCAGCCCCAGCATTTT,CASSSDRGALNQPQHF
13,TRBJ2-3,NA,NA,TRBV6-5,TGTGCCAGCAGTTATGCCTCTATGGATACGCAGTATTTT,CASSYASMDTQYF
15,TRBJ2-1,NA,NA,TRBV19,TGTGCCAGTAGTATAGGACAGAGCTCCTACAATGAGCAGTTCTTC,CASSIGQSSYNEQFF
15,TRBJ2-7,NA,NA,TRBV6-5,TGTGCCAGCGCTCCCGGACCGTCGGGTGGTTACGAGCAGTACTTC,CASAPGPSGGYEQYF
13,TRBJ1-1,NA,NA,TRBV10-3,TGTGCCATCAGTGAGGGAGGGCACACTGAAGCTTTCTTT,CAISEGGHTEAFF
17,TRBJ2-3,TRBD2,NA,TRBV19,TGTGCCAGTAGTATAAGCGGAGCGGGGGGACGCACAGATACGCAGTATTTT,CASSISGAGGRTDTQYF
15,TRBJ1-1,NA,NA,TRBV6-5,TGTGCCAGCAGTATAGACACCTGGGGAGGCACTGAAGCTTTCTTT,CASSIDTWGGTEAFF
13,TRBJ2-7,NA,NA,TRBV27,TGTGCCAGCAGCACGGGCCTCGCGCGCGAGCAGTACTTC,CASSTGLAREQYF
14,TRBJ1-5,NA,NA,TRBV6-5,TGTGCCAGCAGTAGAGACGACGGGAATCAGCCCCAGCATTTT,CASSRDDGNQPQHF
12,TRBJ2-7,NA,NA,TRBV27,TGTGCCAGCAGTTTACAGGGTTACGAGCAGTACTTC,CASSLQGYEQYF
15,TRBJ1-4,TRBD1,NA,TRBV9,TGTGCCAGCAGCGTCCTGGCGGACAGGGGTGAAAAACTGTTTTTT,CASSVLADRGEKLFF
13,TRBJ1-2,NA,NA,TRBV9,TGTGCCAGCAGCGTAGACAGGAGCTATGGCTACACCTTC,CASSVDRSYGYTF
13,TRBJ2-3,NA,once,TRBV27,TGTGCCAGCAGTTTGTTTTCCACAGATACGCAGTATTTT,CASSLFSTDTQYF
15,TRBJ2-1,NA,NA,TRBV9,TGTGCCAGCAGCGAAGGGGGGGACGGTTATCATGAGCAGTTCTTC,CASSEGGDGYHEQFF
12,TRBJ2-1,NA,NA,TRBV27,TGTGCCAGCAGTCCCTCCTACAATGAGCAGTTCTTC,CASSPSYNEQFF
13,TRBJ1-1,NA,NA,TRBV5-4,TGTGCCAGCAGCTTGTGGGGGGGCACTGAAGCTTTCTTT,CASSLWGGTEAFF
14,TRBJ1-1,NA,NA,TRBV6-5,TGTGCCAGCAGTTACGCGCTCATGAACACTGAAGCTTTCTTT,CASSYALMNTEAFF
17,TRBJ2-5,NA,NA,TRBV14,TGTGCCAGCAGCCAAGATCGTCAAGTTACAGGAGAAGAGACCCAGTACTTC,CASSQDRQVTGEETQYF
13,TRBJ1-1,NA,NA,TRBV19,TGTGCCAGTAGACTAACGAGGGGCGCTGAAGCTTTCTTT,CASRLTRGAEAFF
15,TRBJ2-7,NA,NA,TRBV4-1,TGCGCCAGCAGCCAAGTTGAGGGGGGTTTCTACGAGCAGTACTTC,CASSQVEGGFYEQYF
16,TRBJ2-7,NA,once,TRBV4-1,TGCGCCAGCAGCCAAGATCTGGGGTGGAGCGGATACGAGCAGTACTTC,CASSQDLGWSGYEQYF
15,TRBJ2-7,TRBD1,NA,TRBV7-2,TGTGCCAGCAGTGAGGGGGCCTATTCCTCCTACGAGCAGTACTTC,CASSEGAYSSYEQYF
17,TRBJ2-7,TRBD2,NA,TRBV28,TGTGCCAGCAGCTACTCTGCCCTTGTAGCGGGTTCCTACGAGCAGTACTTC,CASSYSALVAGSYEQYF